This record covers a single T cell receptor (beta chain). This record comes from a study of human T cells and chemical hapten exposure. Across the study: There were weekly diphenylcyclopropenone doses to the scalp for patients throughout the approximately 24-week study.

The time point here: patch test 1, 2 weeks after DPC sensitization. Treatment given: therapeutic diphenylcyclopropenone sensitization with weekly scalp DPC. TCRdb independently ran MiXCR on the RACE reads; one entry per CDR3 protein. The table records fewer than 60,000 distinct CDR3 sequences, 9.3% of them present only once. V lost 5 bases and J lost 2, with 15 bases in between. The CDR3 length is 15 residues. Germline V gene lookup returns CDR1 SGHTA and CDR2 FQGNSA. V and J are TRBV7-2 and TRBJ1-2, with D unresolved. The clonotype originates from a woman in her forties or fifties with alopecia areata. Some clones in this sample may be carry-over from other donors' samples. The sample here was whole blood, taken in connection with sensitization to the hapten diphenylcyclopropenone (DPC). As DNA, the CDR3 is TGTGCCAGCAGCCAAATGGACGGGATCAACTATGGCTACACCTTC. It encodes CASSQMDGINYGYTF.